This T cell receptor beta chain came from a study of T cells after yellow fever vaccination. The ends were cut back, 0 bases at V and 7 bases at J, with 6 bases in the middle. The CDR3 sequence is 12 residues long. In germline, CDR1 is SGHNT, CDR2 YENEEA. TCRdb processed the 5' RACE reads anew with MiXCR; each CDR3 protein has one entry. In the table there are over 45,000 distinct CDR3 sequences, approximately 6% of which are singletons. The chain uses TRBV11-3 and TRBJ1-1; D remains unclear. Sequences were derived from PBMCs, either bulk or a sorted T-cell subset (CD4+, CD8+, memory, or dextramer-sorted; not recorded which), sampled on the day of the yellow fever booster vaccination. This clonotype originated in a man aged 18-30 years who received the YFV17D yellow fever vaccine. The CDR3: CASSLDGIEAFF. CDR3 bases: TGTGCCAGCAGCTTAGATGGAATTGAAGCTTTCTTT.